Included here is one TCR beta chain sequence, with context. The antigen is unknown. Vbeta (60) and Jbeta (13) primers were used in the PCR. Using immunoSEQ multiplex PCR, the repertoire was profiled, and TCRdb retains in-frame clones only, with some absent. The sample records a few hundred thousand clones, about 83% being singletons. The sample originates from a study of cytomegalovirus exposure and HLA in healthy donors. Study results and caveats: Several top significant clusters appeared, in a later analysis, to be linked to common viral pathogens.

Source material: PBMCs. The source is a girl aged 10 to 17 in good health and CMV-seronegative.

The DNA of the CDR3 is TGTGCCAGCAGTTTGGGAGGGGGCAATCAGCCCCAGCATTTT. Its translation is CASSLGGGNQPQHF. V gene TRBV13 combines with J gene TRBJ1-5; possible D gene TRBD1, 5 bases. This CDR3 has 14 residues. Germline V gene sequence: CDR1 PRHDT, CDR2 FYEKMQ (reference sequence). Trimming removed 6 bases from V and 2 bases from J, with 11 bases in between.